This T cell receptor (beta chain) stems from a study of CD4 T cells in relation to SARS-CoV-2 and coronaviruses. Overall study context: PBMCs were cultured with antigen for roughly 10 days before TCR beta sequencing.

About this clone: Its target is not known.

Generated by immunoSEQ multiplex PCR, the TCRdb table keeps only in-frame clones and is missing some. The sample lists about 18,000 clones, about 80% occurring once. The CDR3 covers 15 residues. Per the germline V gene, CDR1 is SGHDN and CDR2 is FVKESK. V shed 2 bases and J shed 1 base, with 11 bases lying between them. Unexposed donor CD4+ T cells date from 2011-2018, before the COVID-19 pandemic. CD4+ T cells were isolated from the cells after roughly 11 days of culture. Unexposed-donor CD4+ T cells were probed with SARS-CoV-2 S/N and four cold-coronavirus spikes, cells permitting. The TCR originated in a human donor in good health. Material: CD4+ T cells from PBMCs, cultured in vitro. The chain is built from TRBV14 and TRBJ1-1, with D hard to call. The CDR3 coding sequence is TGTGCCAGCAGCCAACAAATCAAAGGGAACACTGAAGCTTTCTTT. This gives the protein CASSQQIKGNTEAFF.